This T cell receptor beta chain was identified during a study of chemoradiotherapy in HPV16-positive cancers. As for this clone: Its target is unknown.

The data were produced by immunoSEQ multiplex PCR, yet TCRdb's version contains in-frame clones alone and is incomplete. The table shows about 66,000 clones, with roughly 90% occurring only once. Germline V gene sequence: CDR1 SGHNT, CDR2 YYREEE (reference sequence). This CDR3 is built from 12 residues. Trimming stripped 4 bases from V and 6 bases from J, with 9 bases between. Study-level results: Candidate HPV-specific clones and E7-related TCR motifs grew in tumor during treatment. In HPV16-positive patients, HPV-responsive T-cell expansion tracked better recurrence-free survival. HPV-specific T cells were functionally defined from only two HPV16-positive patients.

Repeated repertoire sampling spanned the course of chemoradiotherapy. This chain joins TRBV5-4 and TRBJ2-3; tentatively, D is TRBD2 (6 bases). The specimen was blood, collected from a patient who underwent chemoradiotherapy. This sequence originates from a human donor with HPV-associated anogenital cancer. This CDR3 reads CASSDAGDTQYF. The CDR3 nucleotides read TGTGCCAGCAGCGACGCGGGGGATACGCAGTATTTT. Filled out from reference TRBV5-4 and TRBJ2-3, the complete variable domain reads ETGVTQSPTHLIKTRGQQVTLRCSSQSGHNTVSWYQQALGQGPQFIFQYYREEENGRGNFPPRFSGLQFPNYSSELNVNALELDDSALYLCASSDAGDTQYFGPGTRLTVL.